This TCR beta chain was identified in a study of beta chain features in type 1 diabetes. The isolated RNA, all of it, was reverse transcribed, so expressed TCRB transcripts were what got sequenced. The data were produced by immunoSEQ multiplex PCR, yet TCRdb's version contains in-frame clones alone and is incomplete. The sample lists 600,000 to 700,000 clones; roughly an eighth were seen once. With regard to this clone: Its antigen is not known.

Study-wide results and limits: Moderately but significantly shorter TCRB CDR3s were found in Type 1 diabetes patients in all four CD4+ subsets.

Germline loops: CDR1 SGHTA, CDR2 FQGNSA. The CDR3 is made up of 15 amino acids. Losses at the gene ends were 5 bases for V and 6 bases for J; bases not matched to a gene: 12. The V call is TRBV7-2, the J call TRBJ1-2, with TRBD1 matching 7 bases. Sequences were obtained from naive CD4+ T cells from blood. This TCR was sampled from a man aged 30 to 39 with type 1 diabetes. CDR3 bases: TGTGCCAGCAGCCCTTTCCGACAGGGATCGGATGGCTACACCTTC. This sequence encodes CASSPFRQGSDGYTF.